This T cell receptor (beta chain) is drawn from a study of shared clonotypes between healthy human individuals (TCRdb year 2020). Study-wide context: A couple of women and a few men aged 18 to 49 years were included in the cohort. To estimate repertoire size and how much clonotypes are shared between individuals, the study performed deep sequencing of blood TCR repertoires from five healthy adults. Between about 0.85 and 8.9 billion PBMCs per donor were obtained by leukapheresis. For each donor, CD4 naive and CD4 memory were each run on three plates, CD8 naive on two plates, and CD8 memory on one plate. Different laboratories and diverse techniques were used to prepare libraries and sequence TCR repertoires, to increase sequencing depth and limit assay-specific biases.

TCR CDR3 regions were amplified from genomic DNA by multiplex PCR using the deep immunoSEQ assay. For each cell subset, the extracted genomic DNA was distributed evenly across all wells of several immunoSEQ 96-well plates, and each plate served as one replicate. For sorted subsets, about 200 ng genomic DNA, equal to tens of thousands of T cell genomes, was loaded into each replicate PCR. Purified libraries were quantified with a Qubit 3.0 fluorometer, sized on a Bioanalyzer 2100, and re-quantified with the KAPA Library Quantification kit. Each immunoSEQ 96-well plate was sequenced on its own single-read 150-cycle Illumina NextSeq 550 flow cell. The paper's processing steps were these. Because the immunoSEQ output held only junctional sequences and lacked quality scores, the filtering could not match the filtering applied to full-length reads. Sequences were annotated with PyIR, a Python wrapper for IgBLAST v1.9, using IMGT germline references to assign V/J genes and CDR3. Reads were filtered out if the reads had weak V/J assignments (E-value above 1e-6), no CDR3, stop codons, out-of-frame junctions, or ambiguous translated residues. V3J clonotypes were defined as sequences sharing an identical inferred V gene, J gene, and CDR3 amino acid sequence. Percentage overlap between repertoires was computed as shared unique clonotypes divided by the size of the smaller repertoire. Three approaches were used to assess repertoire richness: RTK rarefaction, the Chao1 estimator, and Recon v2.1 estimates of unobserved clonotypes. Generation probabilities were computed with OLGA for all TCRbeta clonotypes obtained by the gDNA method from a few donors. TCRdb limited this immuneACCESS table to in-frame rearrangements with V and J called. A share of clones is missing; checked studies link under half to unresolved V genes, and the rest is unexplained. V, J and clone size were drawn from that table, and D and trimming were deduced from the DNA. In all, the sample holds more than 550,000 clones, and around 90% of those were seen once. The ten largest clonotypes hold 30% to 40% of the sample.

Broad study findings and their caveats: The small number of donors limited the genetic and exposure-history diversity represented. Naive subsets generally had larger estimated clonotype richness than memory subsets did. When a handful of donors were compared, the shared fraction of clonotypes was approximately 5% for naive CD4, 3.5% for naive CD8, about 2.4% for memory CD4, and under 0.5% for memory CD8. Sampling was restricted to blood, and TCR repertoires in tissues likely differ from the TCR repertoires found in blood. Even with the large sequencing depth, rarefaction of the sorted-subset datasets indicated that sequencing was incomplete. Compared with non-shared clonotypes, clonotypes shared by all four sorted-subset donors had higher generation probabilities. Pairwise subsampling indicated that sequencing depth was expected to affect the degree of clonotype sharing among donors.

CDR1 and CDR2, looked up from the germline V gene, are SGDLS and YYNGEE. Between the V and J ends, shortened by 0 bases and 1 base respectively, the junction contains 4 bases. Inclusive of the bounding cysteine and phenylalanine, the CDR3 is 13 residues long. The DNA shown is the 39-base CDR3, in frame from base 1. Donors were healthy HIV-negative adults with no recently reported acute infections or vaccinations. Every donor was a Caucasian adult residing in Nashville, Tennessee, USA. CD8 memory samples consisted of magnetically selected CD45RO+ cells combined with CCR7-negative CD45RA+ effector memory (TemRA) cells. Blood was obtained by leukapheresis, after which PBMCs were separated by Ficoll-Histopaque density gradient centrifugation and cryopreserved in liquid nitrogen vapor phase. Analytical flow cytometry was used to check the purity and quantity of each magnetically sorted T cell population. Genomic DNA was isolated from each sorted fraction and quantified by UV absorbance on a Nanodrop 2000c.

About this clone itself: The antigen it recognizes is unknown. Qualities for individual bases were not recorded, and no much larger clone is one base off.

Sequencing was carried out using memory CD8+ T cells from PBMCs. Per the publication, the cell subset or site label means: CD45RO+ cells pooled with CCR7-negative TemRA cells. The chain is made from TRBV9 and TRBJ2-5; the D gene lacks a confident call. This TCR was recovered from a young man in good health. Some clones in this sample may be carry-over from other donors' samples. The DNA sequence follows: TGTGCCAGCAGCGTAGTACCCCAAGAGACCCAGTACTTC. Protein translation: CASSVVPQETQYF. Reference TRBV9 and TRBJ2-5 genes cover what lies past the CDR3, so the full variable domain is DSGVTQTPKHLITATGQRVTLRCSPRSGDLSVYWYQQSLDQGLQFLIQYYNGEERAKGNILERFSAQQFPDLHSELNLSSLELGDSALYFCASSVVPQETQYFGPGTRLLVL.